A single sample gave rise to the 32 T cell receptor beta chains below, sequenced in a study of blood T cells in healthy people across ages. It was with a sample-barcoded 5' primer and a J-beta primer mix that a second PCR of roughly 7 to 12 cycles was run. MiXCR, applied by TCRdb to the 5' RACE reads, yields one record per CDR3 protein. The table shows more than 900,000 distinct CDR3 sequences, with 20% to 25% occurring only once. This sample was also put to use in a study of T cells of mothers and their children.

Sequencing was performed on blood. These receptors were obtained from a girl aged 2 to 9 in good health.

There are many counts of this clonotype. Here the CDR3 DNA reads TGTGCCAGCAGCTTAGGGCAGGTCTACGAGCAGTACTTC. Translating it yields CASSLGQVYEQYF. J is TRBJ2-7 and V is TRBV7-2; D is ambiguous. The CDR3 has 13 amino acids. Germline assignment: CDR1 SGHTA and CDR2 FQGNSA. Trimming shortened V by 1 base and J by 3 bases, and 7 bases separated the two germline ends.

This clonotype turned up a few times. The rearrangement joins TRBV19 to TRBJ2-5; perhaps TRBD2 as D (5 bases). The J call is doubtful: the DNA matches TRBJ2-1 better. Germline lookup yields CDR1 LNHDA and CDR2 SQIVND (reference sequence). The CDR3 is 16 residues long. CDR3 region: CASSPSTRGAWGEQFF. The CDR3, as DNA: TGTGCCAGTAGCCCGAGCACTAGAGGCGCCTGGGGTGAGCAGTTCTTC.

J is TRBJ2-1 and V is TRBV29-1, with a weak D call TRBD2 (5 bases). CDR3 length: 14 residues. Germline CDR1 is SQVTM and CDR2 is ANQGSEA. Trimming took off 4 bases at V and 0 bases at J, with 10 bases between the two ends. The CDR3 DNA reads TGCAGCGTTGGAGAGGGAACCTCCTACAATGAGCAGTTCTTC. Translating gives CSVGEGTSYNEQFF.

In its sample, this clonotype was seen a few times. The V call is TRBV6-5, the J call TRBJ2-1, with D hard to call. Germline lookup yields CDR1 MNHEY and CDR2 SVGAGI. Trimming stripped 6 bases from V and 10 bases from J, with 16 bases between. The CDR3 is made up of 13 amino acids. CDR3 coding DNA: TGTGCCAGCAGCGCCCTCACCTTGGCAGAGCAGTTCTTC. Its protein product is CASSALTLAEQFF.

The table lists this clonotype with many counts. The rearrangement uses TRBV29-1 and TRBJ2-5, with D perhaps matching TRBD2 (6 bases). Judging by the DNA end, TRBJ2-7 fits better; the J call may be wrong. Germline CDR1 SQVTM, CDR2 ANQGSEA. The CDR3 contains 11 residues. The CDR3 loop reads CSVGDFYEQYF. CDR3 bases: TGCAGCGTTGGGGACTTCTACGAGCAGTACTTC.

This clonotype has more than one count but fewer than ten. The chain couples TRBV7-9 to TRBJ1-5; D unclear. The CDR3 extends over 14 amino acids. Germline V lookup: CDR1 SEHNR, CDR2 FQNEAQ (reference sequence). Trimming removed 5 bases from V and 10 bases from J, with 18 bases in between. The DNA for the CDR3 is TGTGCCAGCAGCCCTGGAGGCCCCCTTTATCCCCAGCATTTT. Its protein product is CASSPGGPLYPQHF.

This sequence joins TRBV4-2 and TRBJ1-2; 9 bases match TRBD1. In germline, CDR1 is LGHNA, CDR2 YNFKEQ. The J segment lost 5 bases and the V segment lost 2 bases, leaving 6 bases of the junction unmatched. This CDR3 is 15 amino acids long. DNA of the CDR3: TGTGCCAGCAGCCAACCATGGGACAGGGTATATGGCTACACCTTC. Amino acids: CASSQPWDRVYGYTF.

The chain employs TRBV7-3 and TRBJ1-1; 8 nucleotides line up with TRBD1. CDR3 length: 16 residues. The trim removed 5 bases at V and 1 base at J, leaving 9 bases unmatched. Germline CDR1 SGHTA, CDR2 FQGTGA. CDR3 coding DNA: TGTGCCAGCAGCCCGTACGGAGGACAGGGGAACACTGAAGCTTTCTTT. Translating it yields CASSPYGGQGNTEAFF.

This clonotype was counted a single time. The V gene is TRBV7-2, the J gene TRBJ2-1; perhaps TRBD2 as D (6 bases). Germline CDR1 reads SGHTA; CDR2 reads FQGNSA. The V and J ends lost 3 bases and 9 bases respectively, with 12 bases between them. The CDR3 is 13 amino acids. The CDR3: CASSFRASAEQFF. The CDR3 coding sequence is TGTGCCAGCAGCTTCAGAGCTAGCGCTGAGCAGTTCTTC. The whole variable domain, remainder taken from reference TRBV7-2 and TRBJ2-1, is GAGVSQSPSNKVTEKGKDVELRCDPISGHTALYWYRQSLGQGLEFLIYFQGNSAPDKSGLPSDRFSAERTGGSVSTLTIQRTQQEDSAVYLCASSFRASAEQFFGPGTRLTVL.

This clonotype was counted many times. The CDR3 here is CASSYTSGRYEQYF. The CDR3 nucleotides read TGTGCCAGCAGTTATACTAGCGGGAGATACGAGCAGTACTTC. This rearrangement joins TRBV6-6 to TRBJ2-5; 11 nucleotides agree with TRBD2. With the DNA end fitting TRBJ2-7 better, the J assignment may be wrong. The CDR3 loop spans 14 amino acids. Germline values: CDR1 MNHNY, CDR2 SVGAGI (reference sequence).

This clonotype has just a few counts. This rearrangement joins TRBV20-1 to TRBJ2-1, with D perhaps TRBD2 (7 bases). Matching the DNA end better, TRBJ2-7 makes the J call doubtful. CDR3 length: 15 residues. CDR1 DFQATT and CDR2 SNEGSKA come from the germline V gene (reference sequence). The CDR3 DNA reads TGCAGTGCTAGTGGGGGGGAGACAGGTGGGGCCGAGCAGTACTTC. This translates into CSASGGETGGAEQYF.

The rearrangement links TRBV27 to TRBJ2-5; possible D gene TRBD1, 6 bases. The CDR3 is 15 amino acids. Germline loops: CDR1 MNHEY, CDR2 SMNVEV (reference sequence). V lost 2 bases and J 5 bases, leaving 15 bases between the germline ends. This chain's CDR3 is CASSLVRQAKETQYF. The CDR3, as DNA: TGTGCCAGCAGTTTAGTACGACAGGCTAAGGAGACCCAGTACTTC.

This chain links TRBV4-2 with TRBJ2-7; 10 bases map to TRBD1. This CDR3 is 16 amino acids long. V was pared by 6 bases and J by 2 bases, with 10 bases of the junction left unmatched. Per germline, CDR1 LGHNA and CDR2 YNFKEQ. CDR3 region: CASRLSGTGEPYEQYF. CDR3 coding DNA: TGTGCCAGCAGACTTTCGGGGACAGGGGAACCCTACGAGCAGTACTTC.

With regard to this clonotype: The germline gene is not matched at one end of the junction; a read error may be the cause. The chain carries TRBV20-1 and TRBJ2-5; D perhaps matches TRBD2 (6 bases). Germline CDR1 and CDR2: DFQATT and SNEGSKA (reference sequence). This CDR3 contains 15 residues. CDR3 region: CSARSAWGEQETQHF. CDR3 nucleotide sequence: TGCAGTGCTAGATCTGCTTGGGGGGAACAGGAGACCCAGCACTTC.

This sequence joins TRBV18 and TRBJ1-2; D not certain. Germline V gene sequence: CDR1 KGHSH, CDR2 LQKENI. The V end was cut by 3 bases, the J end by 2 bases, with 7 bases between. The CDR3 runs to 13 residues. The chain's CDR3 is CASSPSQNYGYTF. CDR3 nucleotides: TGTGCCAGCTCACCCTCCCAGAACTATGGCTACACCTTC.

The chain carries TRBV27 and TRBJ2-5; 9 bases are shared with TRBD1. The germline CDR1 and CDR2 sequences are MNHEY and SMNVEV (reference sequence). Trimming took 7 bases from V and 2 from J; bases not matched to a gene: 14. This CDR3 is 17 amino acids long. The CDR3 loop reads CASTPKRGTGIQETQYF. The CDR3 nucleotides read TGTGCCAGCACCCCCAAAAGGGGGACAGGGATTCAAGAGACCCAGTACTTC.

This clonotype was detected many times. The chain employs TRBV20-1 and TRBJ2-1; 7 nucleotides line up with TRBD2. Germline assignment: CDR1 DFQATT and CDR2 SNEGSKA (reference sequence). V dropped 0 bases and J dropped 6; count of bases not matched to a gene: 11. The CDR3 has 16 residues. CDR3 in amino acids: CSARDQAGVEVNEQFF. The CDR3 bases are TGCAGTGCTAGAGATCAGGCGGGAGTGGAAGTCAATGAGCAGTTCTTC.

This clonotype was counted a few times. The genes are TRBV10-3 and TRBJ1-2; D is unresolved. The V and J ends lost 3 bases and 3 bases respectively, with 5 bases between them. The V gene's germline CDR1 is ENHRY and CDR2 SYGVKD. This CDR3 contains 12 residues. CDR3 sequence: CAISDSDYGYTF. The DNA for the CDR3 is TGTGCCATCAGTGATTCCGACTATGGCTACACCTTC.

This clonotype was observed a few times. Compared with germline, one end of the junction differs, possibly owing to a read error. The chain combines TRBV7-8 with TRBJ2-3; D is perhaps TRBD1 (5 bases). The length of the CDR3 is 20 residues. CDR1 SGHVS and CDR2 FQNEAQ come from the germline V gene. The CDR3 bases are TGTGCCAGCAGCTTAGAATTCCCAGGGTGGACACCCTCGAAAGTAGAGACCCAGTACTTT. Translated, it gives CASSLEFPGWTPSKVETQYF.

This sequence joins TRBV7-2 and TRBJ2-1; 9 bases match TRBD2. This CDR3 contains 15 residues. Germline V CDR1 and CDR2: SGHTA, FQGNSA. Germline trimming cut 5 bases from V and 9 bases from J; bases unmatched to any gene: 11. CDR3 sequence reads: CASSRDPGTSSEQFF. The CDR3, as DNA: TGTGCCAGCAGCCGGGACCCCGGGACTAGCAGTGAGCAGTTCTTC.

This clonotype was found a few times. This chain links TRBV11-3 with TRBJ2-5, with 8 nucleotides matching TRBD2. The CDR3 length is 14 residues. Per germline, CDR1 SGHNT and CDR2 YENEEA. V trimming: 5 bases; J trimming: 11 bases; junction bases outside the gene matches: 13. CDR3 sequence: CASSLASGGPQQYF. Written as DNA, the CDR3 is TGTGCCAGCAGCCTGGCCAGCGGGGGACCCCAACAGTACTTC.

The chain combines TRBV12-3 or TRBV12-4 with TRBJ1-1; no clear D. This CDR3 has 9 amino acids. V was trimmed by 5 bases and J by 11 bases, leaving 6 bases between them. The CDR3 loop reads CASSPRAFF. For the CDR3, the DNA is TGTGCCAGCAGTCCTCGTGCTTTCTTT.

The V and J genes are TRBV9 and TRBJ2-1; TRBD2 matches 10 bases. Trimming removed 7 bases from V and 7 bases from J; junction bases left unmatched: 5. CDR1 is SGDLS and CDR2 is YYNGEE in the germline V gene. This CDR3 has 13 amino acids. The CDR3 nucleotides read TGTGCCAGCGCCTATAGCGGGGGGAATGAGCAGTTCTTC. This gives the protein CASAYSGGNEQFF.

A word on this clonotype: The junction shows a germline mismatch at one end, possibly a read error. The rearrangement links TRBV13 to TRBJ2-5; D is ambiguous. The length of the CDR3 is 15 residues. Germline V lookup: CDR1 PRHDT, CDR2 FYEKMQ (reference sequence). For the CDR3, the DNA is TGTGCCAGCAGCTTAAGAGAAGAGTACCAAGATACCCAGTACTTC. Translated, it gives CASSLREEYQDTQYF.

This clonotype was seen a handful of times. The CDR3 here is CASSFGTGANVLTF. DNA for the CDR3: TGTGCCAGCAGCTTTGGCACTGGGGCCAACGTCCTGACTTTC. The chain recombines TRBV13 with TRBJ2-6; D gene unclear. The CDR3 covers 14 residues. Germline assignment: CDR1 PRHDT and CDR2 FYEKMQ (reference sequence). Trimming took off 3 bases at V and 2 bases at J, with 5 bases between the two ends.

J is TRBJ2-5 and V is TRBV4-2; TRBD2 agrees at 13 bases. J gave up 2 bases and V 3 bases, and 6 bases lay outside the gene matches. Germline CDR1 is LGHNA and CDR2 is YNFKEQ. CDR3 size: 17 residues. DNA of the CDR3: TGTGCCAGCAGCCAGACCGGACTAGCGGGGGATCAAGAGACCCAGTACTTC. This translates into CASSQTGLAGDQETQYF.

V gene TRBV28 combines with J gene TRBJ2-5; no clear D. The assigned J gene may be wrong: the sequence end matches TRBJ2-7 better. CDR1 and CDR2 (germline): MDHEN, SYDVKM. The CDR3 is made up of 15 amino acids. The DNA for the CDR3 is TGTGCCAGCAGTTCCCCGAGAGCCGTCTACTACGAGCAGTACTTC. Its protein product is CASSSPRAVYYEQYF.

The rearrangement uses TRBV3-1 and TRBJ2-4, with TRBD1 matching 10 bases. The CDR3 length is 14 residues. Germline V gene data show CDR1 as LGHDT and CDR2 as YNNKEL (reference sequence). V was clipped by 8 bases and J by 2 bases; unmatched bases: 3. CDR3 loop: CASQGQGSKNIQYF. In nucleotides, the CDR3 is TGTGCCAGCCAGGGACAGGGGTCCAAAAACATTCAGTACTTC.

DNA of the CDR3: TGTGCCAGCAGTCGATTAGGGGCCGGGGGGGGCTACGAGCAGTACTTC. It codes for CASSRLGAGGGYEQYF. The chain links TRBV28 to TRBJ2-1, with 8 bases matching TRBD2. The closer fit of TRBJ2-7 to the DNA end suggests the J call may be wrong. CDR3 length: 16 amino acids. The V gene's germline CDR1 is MDHEN and CDR2 SYDVKM.

The rearrangement uses TRBV6-5 and TRBJ1-2, with TRBD1 matching 7 bases. The CDR3 spans 14 residues. Germline values: CDR1 MNHEY, CDR2 SVGAGI. Trimming cost V 6 bases and J 5 bases; bases outside gene matches: 9. The CDR3 coding sequence is TGTGCCAGCAGCCCCACAGGGGCTGGATATGGCTACACCTTC. Its protein product is CASSPTGAGYGYTF.

This rearrangement joins TRBV5-1 to TRBJ1-4; 10 bases fit TRBD1. This CDR3 is built from 15 residues. J lost 4 bases, V lost 5 bases, and 5 bases had no gene match. Germline-derived CDR1 and CDR2 are SGHRS and YFSETQ. DNA for the CDR3: TGCGCCAGCAGGGCCGGGACAGGGGTTAATGAAAAACTGTTTTTT. Translating gives CASRAGTGVNEKLFF.

The chain employs TRBV2 and TRBJ1-2, with D tentatively TRBD1 (6 bases). Germline loops: CDR1 SNHLY, CDR2 FYNNEI. Trimming took off 8 bases at V and 6 bases at J, with 13 bases between the two ends. The length of the CDR3 is 12 residues. The CDR3, as DNA: TGTGCCAGCGGGGGCAGGTGGGATGGCTACACCTTC. Amino acids: CASGGRWDGYTF.